This T cell receptor (beta chain) was captured by sequencing in a study of blood T cell repertoires in COVID-19. About the study: T cells, B-cell-depleted T cells, or PBMCs provided the cDNA or gDNA that served as material.

Sequencing was performed with immunoSEQ multiplex PCR; in TCRdb, only in-frame clones are kept and a portion is missing. This sample yields roughly 380,000 clones, of which almost 90% are seen a single time; over 0.9% belongs to the top ten. Participants reported their clinical history, and cohort assignment relied on those reports. The V gene lost 1 base and the J gene lost 6 bases, with 25 bases spanning the gap. Germline V gene data show CDR1 as KGHSH and CDR2 as LQKENI. There are 19 residues in the CDR3. V usage is TRBV18 and J usage is TRBJ2-1; a possible D gene is TRBD2 (5 bases). Material for sequencing was PBMCs or T cells enriched from blood (not recorded which). The receptor was derived from a young woman who had been exposed to COVID-19. The CDR3 DNA sequence: TGTGCCAGCTCACCACGTATTCGGGGTGAATCGGTCCCGCGCAATGAGCAGTTCTTC. Translated, it gives CASSPRIRGESVPRNEQFF.